These T cell receptor beta chains were read from a single sample in a study of blood T cell repertoires in COVID-19. TCRdb's copy holds only in-frame clones and misses some; the assay was immunoSEQ multiplex PCR. The table has 30,000 or so clones, 78% seen once. The sequenced material came from peripheral blood. The receptors were gathered from a man aged 80 or over with acute or convalescent COVID-19. Both conserved end residues are part of each CDR3. Fields, in order: D gene, V gene, J gene, clone size, CDR3 DNA, CDR3 protein. D genes are given only for firm matches. Clone sizes are given selectively: once, few, many, or a class where the clone is expanded.

.	TRBV5-1	TRBJ2-7	.	TGCGCCAGCAGCTTGCTGGTGGAGATGGCCGAGCAGTACTTC	CASSLLVEMAEQYF
.	TRBV15	TRBJ1-1	.	TGTGCCACCAGCAGAGGAGCAATGGGGGGTAGGGTTGGGACTGAAGCTTTCTTT	CATSRGAMGGRVGTEAFF
TRBD1	TRBV7-9	TRBJ2-5	.	TGTGCCAGCAGCCTTGGGGACAGGGGAGCCGAGACCCAGTACTTC	CASSLGDRGAETQYF
TRBD1	TRBV6-5	TRBJ1-1	.	TGTGCCAGCACCAACAGGGGGGCCACTGAAGCTTTCTTT	CASTNRGATEAFF
.	TRBV19	TRBJ2-1	.	TGTGCCACTCAGGGATTTTCCTACAATGAGCAGTTCTTC	CATQGFSYNEQFF
TRBD1	TRBV6-5	TRBJ1-5	.	TGTGCCAGCAGCTCAGGGGGCCGTCAGCCCCAGCATTTT	CASSSGGRQPQHF
TRBD1	TRBV5-3	TRBJ1-1	.	TGTGCCAGAAGCCCACCACCGACAGGGGAAGGGGCTGAAGCTTTCTTT	CARSPPPTGEGAEAFF
TRBD2	TRBV2	TRBJ2-1	.	TGTGCCAGCACCGGACTAGTATATGAGCAGTTCTTC	CASTGLVYEQFF
.	TRBV15	TRBJ2-3	.	TGTGCCACCAGCAGGAGCGGGCACACAGATACGCAGTATTTT	CATSRSGHTDTQYF
.	TRBV5-1	TRBJ1-1	.	TGCGCCAGCAGCAGAGGTATGAACACTGAAGCTTTCTTT	CASSRGMNTEAFF
.	TRBV6-4	TRBJ2-2	.	TGTGCCAGCAGTGAGGCCGCCACCACCGGGGAGCTGTTTTTT	CASSEAATTGELFF
TRBD1	TRBV7-2	TRBJ1-2	.	TGTGCCAGCAGCTTAGCGGGACAGGGAGGACTCTATGGCTACACCTTC	CASSLAGQGGLYGYTF
.	TRBV7-2	TRBJ2-3	once	TGTGCCAGCAGCGACGACTACGGCACAGATACGCAGTATTTT	CASSDDYGTDTQYF
.	TRBV18	TRBJ2-1	.	TGTGCCAGTTCGACGGGCTCCTACAATGAGCAGTTCTTC	CASSTGSYNEQFF
TRBD1	TRBV27	TRBJ1-5	.	TGTGCCAGCCGCGGACAGGGCCAAAGCAATCAGCCCCAGCATTTT	CASRGQGQSNQPQHF
.	TRBV5-4	TRBJ1-2	.	TGTGCCAGCAGCTCGGGGTCCAGGCGAAACTATGGCTACACCTTC	CASSSGSRRNYGYTF
TRBD1	TRBV19	TRBJ1-2	.	TGTGCCAGTAGCACTAAAGACAGGGAAAACTATGGCTACACCTTC	CASSTKDRENYGYTF